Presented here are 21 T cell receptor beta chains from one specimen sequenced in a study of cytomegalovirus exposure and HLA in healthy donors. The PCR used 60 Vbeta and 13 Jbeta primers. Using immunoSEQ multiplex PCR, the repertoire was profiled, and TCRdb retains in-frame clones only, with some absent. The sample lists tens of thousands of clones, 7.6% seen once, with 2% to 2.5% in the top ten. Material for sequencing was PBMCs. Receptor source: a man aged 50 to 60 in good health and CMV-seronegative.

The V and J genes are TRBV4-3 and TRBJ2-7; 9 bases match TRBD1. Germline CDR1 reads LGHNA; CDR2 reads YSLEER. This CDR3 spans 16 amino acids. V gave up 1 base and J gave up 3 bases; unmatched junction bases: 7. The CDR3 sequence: CASSQAPGQGIYEQYF. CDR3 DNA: TGCGCCAGCAGCCAAGCACCGGGACAGGGAATCTACGAGCAGTACTTC.

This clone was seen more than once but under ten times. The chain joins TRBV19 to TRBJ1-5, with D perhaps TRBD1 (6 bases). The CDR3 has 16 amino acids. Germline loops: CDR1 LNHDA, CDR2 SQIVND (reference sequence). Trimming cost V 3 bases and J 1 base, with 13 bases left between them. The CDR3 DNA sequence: TGTGCCAGTAGTATTCGGACAGAGTGGAGCAATCAGCCCCAGCATTTT. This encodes CASSIRTEWSNQPQHF. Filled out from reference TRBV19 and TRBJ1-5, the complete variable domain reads DGGITQSPKYLFRKEGQNVTLSCEQNLNHDAMYWYRQDPGQGLRLIYYSQIVNDFQKGDIAEGYSVSREKKESFPLTVTSAQKNPTAFYLCASSIRTEWSNQPQHFGDGTRLSIL.

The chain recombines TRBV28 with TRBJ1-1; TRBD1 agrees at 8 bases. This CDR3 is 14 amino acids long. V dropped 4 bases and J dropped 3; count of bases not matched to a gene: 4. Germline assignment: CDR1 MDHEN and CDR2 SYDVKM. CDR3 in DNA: TGTGCCAGCAGTTACACAGGGGGTGACACTGAAGCTTTCTTT. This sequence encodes CASSYTGGDTEAFF.

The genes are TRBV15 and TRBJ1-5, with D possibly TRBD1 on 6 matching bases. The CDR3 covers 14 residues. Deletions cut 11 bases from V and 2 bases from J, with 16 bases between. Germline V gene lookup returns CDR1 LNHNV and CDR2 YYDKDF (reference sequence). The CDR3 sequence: CAVPPGVGNQPQHF. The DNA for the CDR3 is TGTGCCGTACCTCCAGGGGTCGGCAATCAGCCCCAGCATTTT.

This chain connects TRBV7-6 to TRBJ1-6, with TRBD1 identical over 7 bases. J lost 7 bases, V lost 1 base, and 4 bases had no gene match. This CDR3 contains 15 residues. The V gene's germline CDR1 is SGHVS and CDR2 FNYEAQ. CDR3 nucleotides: TGTGCCAGCAGCTTAGGGGACAGTAAAAATTCACCCCTCCACTTT. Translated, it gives CASSLGDSKNSPLHF.

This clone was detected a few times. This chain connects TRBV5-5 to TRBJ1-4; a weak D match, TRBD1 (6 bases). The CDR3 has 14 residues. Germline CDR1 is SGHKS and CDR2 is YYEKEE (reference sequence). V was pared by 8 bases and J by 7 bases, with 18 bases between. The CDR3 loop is CASSRGGASEKLFF. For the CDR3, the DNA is TGTGCCAGTTCCAGAGGGGGGGCGAGTGAAAAACTGTTTTTT. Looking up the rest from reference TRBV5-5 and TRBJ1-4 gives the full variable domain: DAGVTQSPTHLIKTRGQQVTLRCSPISGHKSVSWYQQVLGQGPQFIFQYYEKEERGRGNFPDRFSARQFPNYSSELNVNALLLGDSALYLCASSRGGASEKLFFGSGTQLSVL.

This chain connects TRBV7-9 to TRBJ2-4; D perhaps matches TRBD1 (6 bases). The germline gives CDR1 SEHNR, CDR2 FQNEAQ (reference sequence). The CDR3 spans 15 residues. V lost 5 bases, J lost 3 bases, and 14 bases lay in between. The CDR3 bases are TGTGCCAGCAGCCCAACGACAGGAGTCAAAAACATTCAGTACTTC. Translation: CASSPTTGVKNIQYF.

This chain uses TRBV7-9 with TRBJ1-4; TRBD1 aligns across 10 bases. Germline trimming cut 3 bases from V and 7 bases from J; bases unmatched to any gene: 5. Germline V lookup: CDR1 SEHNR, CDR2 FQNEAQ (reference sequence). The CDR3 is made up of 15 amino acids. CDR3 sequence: CASSFRDRGPEKLFF. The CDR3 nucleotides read TGTGCCAGCAGCTTCCGGGACAGGGGTCCTGAAAAACTGTTTTTT.

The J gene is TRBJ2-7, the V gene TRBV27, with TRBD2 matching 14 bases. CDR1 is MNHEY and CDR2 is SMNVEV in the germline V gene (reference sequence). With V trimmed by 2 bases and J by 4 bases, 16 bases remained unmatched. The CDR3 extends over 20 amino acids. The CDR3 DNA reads TGTGCCAGCAGTTTAGCCCAAGGCCAGGGACTAGCGGGAGCCCTATACGAGCAGTACTTC. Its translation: CASSLAQGQGLAGALYEQYF.

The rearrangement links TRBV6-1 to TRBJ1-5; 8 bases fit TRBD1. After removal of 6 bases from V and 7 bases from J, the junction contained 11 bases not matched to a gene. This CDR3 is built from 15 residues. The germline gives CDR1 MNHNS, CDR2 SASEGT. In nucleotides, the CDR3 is TGTGCCAGCAGGAGTCAAGGACAGGGAGCCCAGCCCCAGCATTTT. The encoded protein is CASRSQGQGAQPQHF.

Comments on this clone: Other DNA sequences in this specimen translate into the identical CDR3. The CDR3 protein is CASTRTGMNTEAFF. The CDR3 nucleotides read TGCGCCAGCACCAGGACAGGGATGAACACTGAAGCTTTCTTT. The V gene is TRBV5-1, the J gene TRBJ1-1; 8 bases fit TRBD1. Looked up from germline, CDR1 is SGHRS and CDR2 is YFSETQ. The CDR3 extends over 14 amino acids. The J segment lost 0 bases and the V segment lost 6 bases, leaving 4 bases of the junction unmatched.

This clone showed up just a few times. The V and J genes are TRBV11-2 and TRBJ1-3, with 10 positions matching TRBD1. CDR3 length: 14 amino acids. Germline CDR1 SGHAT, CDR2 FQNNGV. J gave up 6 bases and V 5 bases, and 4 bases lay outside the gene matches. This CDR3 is CASSARQGANTIYF. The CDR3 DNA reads TGTGCCAGCAGCGCTAGACAGGGGGCAAACACCATATATTTT.

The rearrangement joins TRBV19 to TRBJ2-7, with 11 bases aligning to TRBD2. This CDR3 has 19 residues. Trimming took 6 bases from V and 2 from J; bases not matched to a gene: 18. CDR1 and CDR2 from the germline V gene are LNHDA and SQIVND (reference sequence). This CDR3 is CASSPVGSGRGRAPYEQYF. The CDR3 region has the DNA TGTGCCAGTAGCCCGGTGGGTAGCGGGAGGGGCCGAGCACCCTACGAGCAGTACTTC.

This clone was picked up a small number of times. In nucleotides, the CDR3 is TGTGCCAGCAGCCGGACAACAGATACGCAGTATTTT. This encodes CASSRTTDTQYF. V is TRBV11-2 and J is TRBJ2-3, with D perhaps TRBD1 (5 bases). This CDR3 is built from 12 residues. V was cut by 5 bases and J by 3 bases, with 6 bases left in between. CDR1 is SGHAT and CDR2 is FQNNGV in the germline V gene.

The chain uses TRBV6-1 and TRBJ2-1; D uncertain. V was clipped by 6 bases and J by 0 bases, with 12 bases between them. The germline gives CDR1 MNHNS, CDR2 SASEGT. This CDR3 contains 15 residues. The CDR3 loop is CASRATSSSYNEQFF. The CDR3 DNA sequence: TGTGCCAGCAGGGCGACATCGAGCTCCTACAATGAGCAGTTCTTC.

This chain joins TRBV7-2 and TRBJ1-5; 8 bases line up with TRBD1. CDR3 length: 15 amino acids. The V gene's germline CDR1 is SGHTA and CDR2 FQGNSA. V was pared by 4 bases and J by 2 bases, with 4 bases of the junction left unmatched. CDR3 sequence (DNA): TGTGCCAGCAGCTCATACAGGGGGGGCAATCAGCCCCAGCATTTT. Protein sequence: CASSSYRGGNQPQHF.

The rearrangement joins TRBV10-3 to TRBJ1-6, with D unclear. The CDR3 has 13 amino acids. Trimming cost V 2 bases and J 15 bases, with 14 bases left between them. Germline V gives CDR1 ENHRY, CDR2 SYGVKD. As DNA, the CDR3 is TGTGCCATCAGTGAGCCTGGGATGCGGGGCCTCCACTTT. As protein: CAISEPGMRGLHF.

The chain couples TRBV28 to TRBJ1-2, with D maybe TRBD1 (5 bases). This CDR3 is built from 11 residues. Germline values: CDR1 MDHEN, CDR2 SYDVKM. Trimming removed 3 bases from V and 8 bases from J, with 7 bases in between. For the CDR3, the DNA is TGTGCCAGCAGTTTCGCAGGGGGCTACACCTTC. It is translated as CASSFAGGYTF.

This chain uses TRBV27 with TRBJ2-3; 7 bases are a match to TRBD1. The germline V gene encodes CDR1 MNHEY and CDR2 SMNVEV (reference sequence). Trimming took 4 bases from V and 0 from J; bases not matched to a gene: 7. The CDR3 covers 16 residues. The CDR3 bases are TGTGCCAGCAGTTCATTGACAGGGAGTAGCACAGATACGCAGTATTTT. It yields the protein CASSSLTGSSTDTQYF.

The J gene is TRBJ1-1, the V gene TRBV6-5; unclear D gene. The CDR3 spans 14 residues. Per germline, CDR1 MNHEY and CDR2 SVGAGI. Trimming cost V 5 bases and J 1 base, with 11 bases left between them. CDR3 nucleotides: TGTGCCAGCAGTCTACCGGGAAAGAACACTGAAGCTTTCTTT. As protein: CASSLPGKNTEAFF.

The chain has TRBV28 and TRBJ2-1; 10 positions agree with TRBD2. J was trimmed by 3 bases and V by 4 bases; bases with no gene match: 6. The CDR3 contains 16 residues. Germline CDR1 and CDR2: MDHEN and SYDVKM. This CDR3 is CASSSTSSGSYNEQFF. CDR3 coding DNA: TGTGCCAGCAGTTCTACCTCTAGCGGGAGCTACAATGAGCAGTTCTTC. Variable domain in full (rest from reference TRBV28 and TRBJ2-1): DVKVTQSSRYLVKRTGEKVFLECVQDMDHENMFWYRQDPGLGLRLIYFSYDVKMKEKGDIPEGYSVSREKKERFSLILESASTNQTSMYLCASSSTSSGSYNEQFFGPGTRLTVL.